A single T cell receptor beta chain is shown here with its context. Libraries were prepared by immunoSEQ multiplex PCR; TCRdb keeps only in-frame clonotypes and omits some of them. In the table there are over 150,000 clones, roughly 85% of which are singletons. This entry comes from a study of blood T cell repertoires in COVID-19. The sequence was obtained from a woman aged 70-85 years with acute or convalescent COVID-19. Sequenced material: peripheral blood.

The CDR3 sequence: CASSENGYYGYTF. CDR3 in DNA: TGTGCCAGCAGTGAAAATGGCTACTATGGCTACACCTTC. This chain links TRBV2 with TRBJ1-2; D remains unclear. CDR3 size: 13 residues. V lost 2 bases to trimming and J lost 3 bases, with 7 bases between them. The germline gives CDR1 SNHLY, CDR2 FYNNEI. Using reference TRBV2 and TRBJ1-2 for the parts outside the CDR3, the full variable domain is EPEVTQTPSHQVTQMGQEVILRCVPISNHLYFYWYRQILGQKVEFLVSFYNNEISEKSEIFDDQFSVERPDGSNFTLKIRSTKLEDSAMYFCASSENGYYGYTFGSGTRLTVV.